The clone carrying this TCR beta chain was picked up a small number of times. The CDR3 has 10 amino acids. CDR1 and CDR2 (germline): DFQATT, SNEGSKA (reference sequence). V was clipped by 0 bases and J by 11 bases, with 2 bases between them. These data are taken from a study of T cell responses to AZD1222 COVID-19 vaccine. Profiling relied on immunoSEQ multiplex PCR, and the TCRdb table lists in-frame clones only, not all of them. The sample has 200,000 to 250,000 clones, about 94% seen once; the top ten hold 1.5% to 2%. The gene calls are TRBV20-1 and TRBJ1-6, with D hard to call. The sequence derives from an adult who received the MenACWY meningococcal vaccine as a control. Here the sequenced sample was peripheral blood, taken 28 days after the second dose of the MenACWY control vaccine. The CDR3 DNA sequence: TGCAGTGCTAGAGAACCACCCCTCCACTTT. As protein: CSAREPPLHF.